The subject of this entry is one T cell receptor (beta chain). The antigen is unknown. Germline-derived CDR1 and CDR2 are SGHNT and YYREEE (reference sequence). This CDR3 spans 13 amino acids. V gave up 5 bases and J gave up 2 bases; unmatched junction bases: 3. This sample is part of a study of OX40 agonist ivuxolimab in advanced cancers. General study results and limits: Compared with others, partial responders at 0.1-3.0 mg/kg displayed clonal expansion among the lowest.

Measured with immunoSEQ multiplex PCR; TCRdb has only the in-frame clones, and not every one. The sample has approximately 47,000 clones, approximately 86% seen once. Here the sequenced sample was CD4+ or CD8+ T cells sorted from blood, taken in a trial of the OX40 agonist ivuxolimab. The V gene is TRBV5-4, the J gene TRBJ1-2; 7 bases match TRBD1. This TCR was sampled from an adult with an advanced solid tumor such as melanoma, head and neck, liver or kidney cancer. CDR3 protein: CASRVTGNYGYTF. DNA of the CDR3: TGTGCCAGCAGGGTGACAGGGAACTATGGCTACACCTTC.